The clone carrying this TCR beta chain was detected only once. Its antigen is still unknown. This sample was included in a study of shared clonotypes between healthy human individuals. Study details: Each donor contributed plates that comprised three CD4 naive, three CD4 memory, two CD8 naive and one CD8 memory. Study results and limitations: Shared across four donors were around 5% of the naive CD4 clonotypes. In having few donors, the study represented limited genetic and exposure-history diversity.

CD45RO negativity and positive selection for CCR7 defined naive CD8 cells, a population that excluded terminally differentiated effector memory CD45RA+ cells. CDR3 length: 14 amino acids. J was trimmed by 6 bases and V by 2 bases; bases with no gene match: 5. Looked up from germline, CDR1 is SGHNT and CDR2 is YYREEE (reference sequence). Libraries were prepared by immunoSEQ multiplex PCR; TCRdb keeps only in-frame clonotypes and omits some of them. The sample has roughly 2.1 million clones, more than 85% seen once. The specimen sequenced was naive CD8+ T cells from PBMCs. The chain uses TRBV5-4 and TRBJ2-1; 7 bases are a match to TRBD2. The sequence was obtained from a man between 18 and 35 years old in good health. Some clones in this sample may be carry-over from other donors' samples. CDR3 amino acids: CASSFGGRPNEQFF. The CDR3 DNA is TGTGCCAGCAGCTTCGGCGGGAGACCCAATGAGCAGTTCTTC.